This T cell receptor beta chain was captured in a study of blood T cell repertoires in COVID-19. Whole-study context: Collection of acute and convalescent COVID-19 samples took place in the United States, Italy and Spain. From T cells, B-cell-depleted T cells, or PBMCs came the material, which was cDNA or gDNA.

In the study's own analysis: Nucleated cell counts were estimated from reference gene primer amplification. The assay was immunoSEQ multiplex PCR, and TCRdb's table has in-frame clones only and misses some. V, J and clone size are taken as reported in that table, and D and trimming were inferred from the DNA itself. Altogether around 120,000 clones are present, 55% to 75% being singletons, with the ten largest covering roughly 2%. This CDR3 has 14 residues. J gave up 5 bases and V 8 bases, and 6 bases lay outside the gene matches. Germline V gene lookup returns CDR1 LNHDA and CDR2 SQIVND (reference sequence).

The source of this sequence is a woman in her seventies with acute or convalescent COVID-19. Sequenced input: peripheral blood. This chain connects TRBV19 to TRBJ1-6; 7 bases fit TRBD1. CDR3 in DNA: TGTGCCAGTCGCACAGGGGTCAATAATTCACCCCTCCACTTT. This sequence encodes CASRTGVNNSPLHF. Complete variable domain (other parts from reference TRBV19 and TRBJ1-6): DGGITQSPKYLFRKEGQNVTLSCEQNLNHDAMYWYRQDPGQGLRLIYYSQIVNDFQKGDIAEGYSVSREKKESFPLTVTSAQKNPTAFYLCASRTGVNNSPLHFGNGTRLTVT.